The entry that follows covers one T cell receptor (beta chain) sequence. What it binds is unknown. A much larger clone differs by one base, so this may be a read error. The sample comes from a study of T cells in Graves' hyperthyroidism and ophthalmopathy. Whole-study findings and limits: In the blood, most expanded thyroid clonotypes above 0.001 appeared as well. Separating ophthalmopathy from stable hyperthyroidism was achieved by a 13 V-J model.

Those with hyperthyroidism were 18 to 65 years old, newly diagnosed, and ill for under 2 months. Germline V gene sequence: CDR1 SNHLY, CDR2 FYNNEI. The CDR3 has 14 amino acids. Regions amplified from RNA transcripts were the TCR beta CDR3 regions. The HTBI set primed first-round TCR CDR3 RT-PCR. TCRdb re-derived calls from the multiplex PCR reads in MiXCR, one entry per CDR3 protein. The table has approximately 520,000 distinct CDR3 sequences, roughly 20% seen once. Sequenced: blood. This chain joins TRBV2 and TRBJ1-1; no reliable D call. This TCR was recovered from a man younger than 35 with Graves' hyperthyroidism. This chain's CDR3 is CVSGPTVMNTESFF. The DNA for the CDR3 is TGTGTCAGCGGGCCTACAGTAATGAACACTGAATCTTTCTTT.